These 19 T cell receptor beta chains were all obtained from the same sample, sequenced in a study of T cells in Graves' hyperthyroidism and ophthalmopathy. Researchers amplified the TCR beta CDR3 regions from RNA transcripts. The HTBI set primed first-round TCR CDR3 RT-PCR. TCRdb analysed the multiplex PCR reads with MiXCR anew, one entry per CDR3 protein. Here the sample spans 390,000 or so distinct CDR3 sequences, about 15% being singletons. What was sequenced was blood. The receptors here all came from a young man with Graves' ophthalmopathy.

This clonotype was picked up a small number of times. The chain uses TRBV5-5 and TRBJ1-2; 11 bases align to TRBD1. The V segment lost 4 bases and the J segment 7 bases; nucleotides outside the gene matches: 9. Looked up from germline, CDR1 is SGHKS and CDR2 is YYEKEE (reference sequence). The CDR3 is 15 amino acids. This chain's CDR3 is CASSLTRTGGSGYTF. The DNA for the CDR3 is TGTGCCAGCAGCCTCACCCGGACAGGGGGCTCTGGCTACACCTTC.

This clonotype was recorded many times. This rearrangement joins TRBV20-1 to TRBJ1-2; D remains ambiguous. V was pared by 8 bases and J by 0 bases, with 10 bases between. Per germline, CDR1 DFQATT and CDR2 SNEGSKA (reference sequence). CDR3 length equals 12 residues. CDR3 DNA sequence: TGCAGTATAAGAAGAGCTAACTATGGCTACACCTTC. Its translation: CSIRRANYGYTF.

This chain uses TRBV20-1 with TRBJ2-5, with 9 bases lining up with TRBD2. Germline V lookup: CDR1 DFQATT, CDR2 SNEGSKA (reference sequence). V shed 6 bases, J shed 4 bases, and the junction held 6 bases outside the gene matches. CDR3 length equals 13 residues. CDR3: CSARLTSGETQYF. The CDR3 nucleotides read TGCAGTGCCCGCCTGACTAGCGGAGAGACCCAGTACTTC.

This clonotype was observed at least ten times. The genes are TRBV7-2 and TRBJ1-1, with D hard to call. Germline V gene lookup returns CDR1 SGHTA and CDR2 FQGNSA. This CDR3 is built from 14 residues. V was pared by 5 bases and J by 1 base, with 11 bases between. The CDR3 loop is CASSPPKRNTEAFF. In DNA form, the CDR3 reads TGTGCCAGCAGCCCGCCGAAAAGGAACACTGAAGCTTTCTTT.

The V call is TRBV16, the J call TRBJ1-5, with D possibly being TRBD1 (5 bases). This CDR3 comprises 15 residues. Per the germline V gene, CDR1 is KGHSY and CDR2 is FQNENV. Trimming removed 1 base at V and 7 bases at J, with 14 bases between. CDR3 amino acids: CASSQWGTEDQPQHF. The DNA for the CDR3 is TGTGCCAGCAGCCAATGGGGGACCGAAGACCAGCCCCAGCATTTT.

This clonotype was seen ten or more times. The chain couples TRBV12-3 or TRBV12-4 to TRBJ2-7; D remains unclear. The V gene lost 6 bases and the J gene lost 2 bases, with 11 bases spanning the gap. The CDR3 extends over 13 amino acids. The CDR3 DNA is TGTGCCAGCAGCCAATCGGGCCCCTACGAGCAGTACTTC. This encodes CASSQSGPYEQYF.

The chain employs TRBV11-2 and TRBJ1-3; D is uncertain. V was trimmed by 5 bases and J by 16 bases, leaving 15 bases between them. Germline values: CDR1 SGHAT, CDR2 FQNNGV. The CDR3 is 11 residues long. CDR3 bases: TGTGCCAGCAGCCCAAGGACGGTGGGGTATTTT. Translated: CASSPRTVGYF.

This clonotype was observed many times. This chain uses TRBV2 with TRBJ1-1; D not resolved. The germline V and J ends were trimmed by 4 bases and 2 bases, with 14 bases remaining between them. The CDR3 extends over 15 amino acids. Looked up from germline, CDR1 is SNHLY and CDR2 is FYNNEI. The chain's CDR3 is CASSGAGGRNTEAFF. The CDR3 bases are TGTGCCAGCAGTGGGGCAGGCGGCAGAAACACTGAAGCTTTCTTT.

This clonotype was seen repeatedly, ten times or more. The chain couples TRBV3-1 to TRBJ2-1; D is perhaps TRBD1 (5 bases). The CDR3 length is 14 residues. From germline, CDR1 is LGHDT and CDR2 YNNKEL (reference sequence). V dropped 0 bases and J dropped 4 bases, with 7 bases sitting between them. The DNA of the CDR3 is TGTGCCAGCAGCCAAGAGACAGTATACAATGAGCAGTTCTTC. This translates into CASSQETVYNEQFF.

Ten or more counts support this clonotype. The chain has TRBV2 and TRBJ2-6; unclear D gene. This CDR3 is built from 15 residues. CDR1 and CDR2 from the germline V gene are SNHLY and FYNNEI. Trimming stripped 3 bases from V and 0 bases from J, with 6 bases between. CDR3 DNA sequence: TGTGCCAGCAGTGACGGATTCTCTGGGGCCAACGTCCTGACTTTC. It specifies CASSDGFSGANVLTF.

This clonotype occurred a few times. The chain has TRBV12-3 or TRBV12-4 and TRBJ2-1; D tentatively reads TRBD1 or TRBD2 (6 bases each). This CDR3 is built from 13 residues. The V and J ends lost 8 bases and 9 bases respectively, with 17 bases between them. The CDR3 DNA is TGTGCCAGCCAGCCCTCCGGGGGCTTTGAGCAGTTCTTC. Its translation: CASQPSGGFEQFF.

This clonotype was seen many times. The chain employs TRBV5-1 and TRBJ1-1; no reliable D call. The CDR3 consists of 14 residues. From germline, CDR1 is SGHRS and CDR2 YFSETQ. V gave up 3 bases and J gave up 10 bases, with 19 bases separating them. The CDR3 spells CASSSYTPLNGAFF. For the CDR3, the DNA is TGCGCCAGCAGCTCTTACACCCCTTTGAACGGAGCTTTCTTT.

This clonotype was counted many times. The chain combines TRBV24-1 with TRBJ2-7; weak D call: TRBD2 (5 bases). Germline lookup yields CDR1 KGHDR and CDR2 SFDVKD. The V end lost 3 bases, the J end lost 3 bases, and 14 bases lay between the germline ends. The CDR3 spans 15 residues. The CDR3 protein is CATSDDRESDYEQYF. CDR3 coding DNA: TGTGCCACCAGTGATGACCGGGAAAGCGACTACGAGCAGTACTTC.

The chain combines TRBV19 with TRBJ2-7; 11 bases are shared with TRBD2. The CDR3 extends over 14 amino acids. CDR1 and CDR2 from the germline V gene are LNHDA and SQIVND (reference sequence). V shed 7 bases, J shed 4 bases, and the junction held 6 bases outside the gene matches. The CDR3 DNA sequence: TGTGCCAGTAACCCGGGACTAGCGGAGTACGAGCAGTACTTC. Residues: CASNPGLAEYEQYF.

CDR3 sequence: CASSYGAGGPETQYF. CDR3 nucleotide sequence: TGTGCCAGCAGTTACGGTGCGGGGGGGCCCGAGACCCAGTACTTC. The chain employs TRBV12-3 or TRBV12-4 and TRBJ2-5, with 9 positions matching TRBD2. Trimming removed 4 bases from V and 5 bases from J; junction bases left unmatched: 8. The CDR3 has 15 amino acids.

The sample holds many counts of this clonotype. This chain connects TRBV4-1 to TRBJ1-2, with D unclear. Trimming removed 1 base from V and 3 bases from J, with 9 bases in between. CDR1 is MGHRA, CDR2 YSYEKL, per germline. The length of the CDR3 is 14 residues. This CDR3 reads CASSQVTPDYGYTF. The CDR3 nucleotides read TGCGCCAGCAGCCAAGTGACCCCTGACTATGGCTACACCTTC.

In this sample, this clonotype turned up many times. This rearrangement joins TRBV27 to TRBJ2-7; D may correspond to TRBD1 or TRBD2 (6 bases each). The V gene lost 0 bases and the J gene lost 1 base, with 13 bases spanning the gap. Germline loops: CDR1 MNHEY, CDR2 SMNVEV (reference sequence). This CDR3 region has 16 residues. CDR3 bases: TGTGCCAGCAGTTTATCGATTCGGGGGCCTTCCTACGAGCAGTACTTC. It specifies CASSLSIRGPSYEQYF.

V and J are TRBV5-1 and TRBJ2-5, with 9 bases lining up with TRBD2. V lost 5 bases, J lost 4 bases, and 12 bases stayed unmatched. CDR1 SGHRS and CDR2 YFSETQ come from the germline V gene. This CDR3 is built from 16 residues. Written as DNA, the CDR3 is TGCGCCAGCAGGCGACTAAGTAGCGGGAGTGGAGAGACCCAGTACTTC. Translation gives CASRRLSSGSGETQYF.

This clonotype was seen many times. This chain connects TRBV5-1 to TRBJ1-2; possible D gene TRBD1, 6 bases. This CDR3 has 13 amino acids. V gave up 0 bases and J gave up 6 bases, with 9 bases separating them. The V gene's germline CDR1 is SGHRS and CDR2 YFSETQ. In DNA, the CDR3 is TGCGCCAGCAGCTTGGACGGGGGCGATGGCTACACCTTC. Its translation: CASSLDGGDGYTF.